The rows below give T cell receptor beta chains drawn from one sample of a study of shared clonotypes between healthy human individuals. Profiling relied on immunoSEQ multiplex PCR, and the TCRdb table lists in-frame clones only, not all of them. The sample holds approximately 2,000,000 clones; 90% to 95% are singletons and the top ten take more than 1.5%. The specimen sequenced was naive CD8+ T cells from PBMCs. All receptors derive from a man between 18 and 29 years old in good health. Some clones in this sample may be carry-over from other donors' samples. CDR3s include the opening cysteine and the closing phenylalanine or tryptophan. The D gene is left open where the match is weak.

TRBV5-1	TRBD1	TRBJ2-1	CASSLGTGVYNEQFF
TRBV10-3	NA	TRBJ2-3	CAISESTRTDTQYF
TRBV9	NA	TRBJ2-1	CASSVGDAPYNEQFF
TRBV5-1	TRBD1	TRBJ2-7	CASSPGQGAYEQYF
TRBV7-8	TRBD1	TRBJ1-5	CASSFYRGPSNQPQHF
TRBV7-2	NA	TRBJ1-3	CASSLVTGYSGNTIYF
TRBV6-5	NA	TRBJ1-2	CASSPSYRPNYGYTF
TRBV5-1	NA	TRBJ2-7	CASSLGDMPYEQYF
TRBV29-1	NA	TRBJ2-5	CSVAGAGGTQYF
TRBV7-3	TRBD1	TRBJ2-3	CASSLHRQGRGPTDTQYF
TRBV15	NA	TRBJ1-2	CATSSTNYGYTF
TRBV28	NA	TRBJ1-1	CASSTGMNTEAFF
TRBV9	NA	TRBJ2-7	CASSVVGGTYEQYF
TRBV27	NA	TRBJ2-1	CASHLAPGAGHNEQFF
TRBV7-9	NA	TRBJ1-1	CASSLLGGMNTEAFF
TRBV28	TRBD2	TRBJ2-2	CASSATSGHTGELFF
TRBV9	TRBD2	TRBJ2-1	CASSVGPATTAGDEQFF
TRBV27	NA	TRBJ1-4	CASSLGANNEKLFF
TRBV27	NA	TRBJ2-2	CASSPRVGTGELFF
TRBV11-2	NA	TRBJ2-1	CASSLGGPFNEQFF
TRBV28	TRBD1	TRBJ2-1	CASSLGTAYNEQFF
TRBV27	NA	TRBJ1-4	CASSPRQEGFNEKLFF
TRBV13	NA	TRBJ1-2	CASSFQEAGGYTF
TRBV27	NA	TRBJ2-7	CASSSGGRALYEQYF